This T cell receptor beta chain was captured by sequencing in a study of control samples from healthy donors and cancer patients. Only in-frame clones appear in the TCRdb table, and some are missing; sequencing was by immunoSEQ multiplex PCR. Of 25,000 to 35,000 clones listed, around 91% were seen once; the top ten hold 9.5% to 15%. J gave up 2 bases and V 6 bases, and 14 bases lay outside the gene matches. The V gene's germline CDR1 is PRHDT and CDR2 FYEKMQ (reference sequence). The CDR3 sequence is 18 residues long. The sequence came from a man in his fifties with lung cancer. Sequencing was carried out using PBMCs. This sequence joins TRBV13 and TRBJ2-3; 10 bases align to TRBD2. This CDR3 is CASSPRVAGGPDTDTQYF. Here the CDR3 DNA reads TGTGCCAGCAGTCCTCGGGTAGCGGGGGGCCCCGACACAGATACGCAGTATTTT.